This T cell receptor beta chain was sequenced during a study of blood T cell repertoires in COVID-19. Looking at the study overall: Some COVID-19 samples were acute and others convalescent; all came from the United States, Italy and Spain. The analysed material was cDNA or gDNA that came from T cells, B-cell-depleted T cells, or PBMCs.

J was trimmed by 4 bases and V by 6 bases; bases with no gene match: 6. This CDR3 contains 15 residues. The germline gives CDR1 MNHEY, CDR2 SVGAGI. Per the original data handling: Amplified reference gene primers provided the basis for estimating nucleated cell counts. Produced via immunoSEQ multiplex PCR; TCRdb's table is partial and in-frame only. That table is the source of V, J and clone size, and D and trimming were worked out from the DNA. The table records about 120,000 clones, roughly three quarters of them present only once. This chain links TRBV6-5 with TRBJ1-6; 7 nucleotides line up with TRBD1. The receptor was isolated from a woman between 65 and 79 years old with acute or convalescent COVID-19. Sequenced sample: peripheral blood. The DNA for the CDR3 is TGTGCCAGCAGGTTCCGGGACAGTTATAATTCACCCCTCCACTTT. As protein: CASRFRDSYNSPLHF.